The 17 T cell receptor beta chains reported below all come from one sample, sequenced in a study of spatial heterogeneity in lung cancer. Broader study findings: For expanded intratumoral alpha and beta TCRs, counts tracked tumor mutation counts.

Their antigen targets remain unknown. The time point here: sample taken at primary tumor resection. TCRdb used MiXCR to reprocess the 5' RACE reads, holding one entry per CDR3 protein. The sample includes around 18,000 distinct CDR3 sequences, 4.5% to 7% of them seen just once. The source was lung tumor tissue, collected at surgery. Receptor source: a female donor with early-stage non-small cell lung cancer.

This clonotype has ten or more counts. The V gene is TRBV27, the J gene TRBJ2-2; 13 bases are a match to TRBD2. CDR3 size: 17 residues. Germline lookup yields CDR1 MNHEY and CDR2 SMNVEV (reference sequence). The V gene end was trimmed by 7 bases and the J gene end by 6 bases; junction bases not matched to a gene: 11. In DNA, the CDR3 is TGTGCCAGCAAGGAACTAGCGGGAGGGCCGTCGGCCGGGGAGCTGTTTTTT. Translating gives CASKELAGGPSAGELFF.

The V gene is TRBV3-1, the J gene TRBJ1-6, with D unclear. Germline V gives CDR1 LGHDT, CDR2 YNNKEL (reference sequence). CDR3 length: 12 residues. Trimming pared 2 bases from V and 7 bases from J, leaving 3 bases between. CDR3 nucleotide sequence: TGTGCCAGCAGCCAACGAAATTCACCCCTCCACTTT. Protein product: CASSQRNSPLHF. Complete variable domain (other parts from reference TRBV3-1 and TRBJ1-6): DTAVSQTPKYLVTQMGNDKSIKCEQNLGHDTMYWYKQDSKKFLKIMFSYNNKELIINETVPNRFSPKSPDKAHLNLHINSLELGDSAVYFCASSQRNSPLHFGNGTRLTVT.

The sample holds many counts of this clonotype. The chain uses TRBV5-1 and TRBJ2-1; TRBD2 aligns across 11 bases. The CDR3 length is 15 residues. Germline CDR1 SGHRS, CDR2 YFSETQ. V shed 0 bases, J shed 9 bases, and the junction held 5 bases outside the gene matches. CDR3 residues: CASSLDSGRAREQFF. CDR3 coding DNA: TGCGCCAGCAGCTTGGATAGCGGGAGGGCCCGTGAGCAGTTCTTC.

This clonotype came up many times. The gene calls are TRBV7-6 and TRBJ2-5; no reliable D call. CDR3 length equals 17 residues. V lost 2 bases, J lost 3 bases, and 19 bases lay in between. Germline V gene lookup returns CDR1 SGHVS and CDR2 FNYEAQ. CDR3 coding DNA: TGTGCCAGCAGCTTACTTAACCGGGTCCGATCGGAAGAGACCCAGTACTTC. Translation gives CASSLLNRVRSEETQYF.

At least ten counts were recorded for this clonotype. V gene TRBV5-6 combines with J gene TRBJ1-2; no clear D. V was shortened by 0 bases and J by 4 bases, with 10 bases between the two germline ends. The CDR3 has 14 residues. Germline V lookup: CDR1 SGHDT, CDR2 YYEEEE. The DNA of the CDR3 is TGTGCCAGCAGCTTGGCTAGCCCGATCTATGGCTACACCTTC. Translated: CASSLASPIYGYTF.

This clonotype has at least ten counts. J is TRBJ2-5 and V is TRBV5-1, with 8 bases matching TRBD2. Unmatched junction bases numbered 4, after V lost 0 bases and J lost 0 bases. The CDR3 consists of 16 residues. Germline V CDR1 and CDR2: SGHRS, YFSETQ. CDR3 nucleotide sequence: TGCGCCAGCAGCTTGGGTAGCGGGAACAACCAAGAGACCCAGTACTTC. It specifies CASSLGSGNNQETQYF.

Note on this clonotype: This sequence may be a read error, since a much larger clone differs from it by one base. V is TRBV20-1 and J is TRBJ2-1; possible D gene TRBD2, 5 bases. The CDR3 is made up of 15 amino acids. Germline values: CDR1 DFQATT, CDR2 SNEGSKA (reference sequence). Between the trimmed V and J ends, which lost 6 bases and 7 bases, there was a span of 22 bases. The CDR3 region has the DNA TGCAGTGCCGTAGTTCTAGTGGGAGTAAGGAATGAGCAGTTCTTC. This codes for CSAVVLVGVRNEQFF.

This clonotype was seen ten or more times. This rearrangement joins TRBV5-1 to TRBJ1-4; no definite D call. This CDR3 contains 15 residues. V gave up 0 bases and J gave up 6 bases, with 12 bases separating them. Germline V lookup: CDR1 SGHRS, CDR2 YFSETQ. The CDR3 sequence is CASSLGSREDEKLFF. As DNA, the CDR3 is TGCGCCAGCAGCTTGGGATCGCGGGAGGATGAAAAACTGTTTTTT.

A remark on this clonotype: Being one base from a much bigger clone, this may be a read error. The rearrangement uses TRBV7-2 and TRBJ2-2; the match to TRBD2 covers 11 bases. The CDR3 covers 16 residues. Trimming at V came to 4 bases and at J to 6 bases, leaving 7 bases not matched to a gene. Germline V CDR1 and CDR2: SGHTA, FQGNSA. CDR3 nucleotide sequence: TGTGCCAGCAGCTATAGCGGGAGGGCCCGCCCCGGGGAGCTGTTTTTT. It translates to CASSYSGRARPGELFF.

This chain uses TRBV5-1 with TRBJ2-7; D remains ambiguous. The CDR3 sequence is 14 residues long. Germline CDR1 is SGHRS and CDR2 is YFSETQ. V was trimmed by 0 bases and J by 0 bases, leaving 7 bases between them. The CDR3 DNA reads TGCGCCAGCAGCTTGGCTTTTAGCTCCTACGAGCAGTACTTC. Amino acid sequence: CASSLAFSSYEQYF.

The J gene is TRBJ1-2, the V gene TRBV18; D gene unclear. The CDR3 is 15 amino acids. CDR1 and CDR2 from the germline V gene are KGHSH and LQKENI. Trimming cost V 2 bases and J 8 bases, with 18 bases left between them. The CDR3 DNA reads TGTGCCAGCTCACCAGTCCAGCCTGGGCGTATCGGCTACACCTTC. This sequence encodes CASSPVQPGRIGYTF. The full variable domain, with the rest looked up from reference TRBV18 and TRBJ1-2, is NAGVMQNPRHLVRRRGQEARLRCSPMKGHSHVYWYRQLPEEGLKFMVYLQKENIIDESGMPKERFSAEFPKEGPSILRIQQVVRGDSAAYFCASSPVQPGRIGYTFGSGTRLTVV.

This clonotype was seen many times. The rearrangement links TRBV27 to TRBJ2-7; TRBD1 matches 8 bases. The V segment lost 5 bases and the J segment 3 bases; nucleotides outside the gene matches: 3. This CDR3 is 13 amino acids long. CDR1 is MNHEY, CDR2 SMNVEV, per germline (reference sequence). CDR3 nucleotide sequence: TGTGCCAGCAGTGCAGGACAGGGCTACGAGCAGTACTTC. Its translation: CASSAGQGYEQYF.

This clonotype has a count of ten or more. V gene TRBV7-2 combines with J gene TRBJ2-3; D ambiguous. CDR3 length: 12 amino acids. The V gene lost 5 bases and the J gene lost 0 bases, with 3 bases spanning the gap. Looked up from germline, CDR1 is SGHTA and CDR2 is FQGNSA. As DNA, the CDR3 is TGTGCCAGCAGCCCCAGCACAGATACGCAGTATTTT. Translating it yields CASSPSTDTQYF. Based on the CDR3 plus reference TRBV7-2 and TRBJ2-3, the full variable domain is GAGVSQSPSNKVTEKGKDVELRCDPISGHTALYWYRQSLGQGLEFLIYFQGNSAPDKSGLPSDRFSAERTGGSVSTLTIQRTQQEDSAVYLCASSPSTDTQYFGPGTRLTVL.

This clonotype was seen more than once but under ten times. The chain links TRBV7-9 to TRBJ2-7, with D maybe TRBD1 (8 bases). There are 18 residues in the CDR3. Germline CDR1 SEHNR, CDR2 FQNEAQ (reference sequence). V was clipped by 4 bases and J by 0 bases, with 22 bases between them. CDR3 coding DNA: TGTGCCAGCAGCTCCACCCAAGACAGGGGACTAAGCTCCTACGAGCAGTACTTC. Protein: CASSSTQDRGLSSYEQYF.

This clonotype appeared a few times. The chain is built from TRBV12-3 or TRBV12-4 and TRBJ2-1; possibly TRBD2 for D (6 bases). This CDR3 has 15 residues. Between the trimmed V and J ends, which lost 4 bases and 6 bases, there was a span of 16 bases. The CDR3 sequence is CASSSSRRGSNEQFF. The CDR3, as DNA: TGTGCCAGCAGTTCTAGTCGCCGGGGGTCCAATGAGCAGTTCTTC.

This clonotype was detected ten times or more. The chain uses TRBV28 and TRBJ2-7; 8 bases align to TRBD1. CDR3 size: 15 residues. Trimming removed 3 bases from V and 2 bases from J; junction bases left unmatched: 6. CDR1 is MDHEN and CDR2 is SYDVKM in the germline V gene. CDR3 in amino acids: CASSFPGQGPYEQYF. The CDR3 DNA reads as TGTGCCAGCAGTTTCCCCGGACAGGGACCCTACGAGCAGTACTTC.

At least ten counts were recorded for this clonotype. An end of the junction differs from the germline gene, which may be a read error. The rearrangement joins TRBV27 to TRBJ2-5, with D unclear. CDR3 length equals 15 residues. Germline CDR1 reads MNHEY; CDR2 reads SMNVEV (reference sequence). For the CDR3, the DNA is TGTGCCAGCATTTTATCTGGGATGAGCCAAGAGACCCAGTACTTC. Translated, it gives CASILSGMSQETQYF.